Below, 21 T cell receptor beta chains from the same sample are listed, as sequenced in a study of cytomegalovirus exposure and HLA in healthy donors. Amplification used 60 Vbeta primers and 13 Jbeta primers. Some clones are missing from TCRdb's copy, which holds only in-frame ones; the method was immunoSEQ multiplex PCR. The sample shows 150,000 to 200,000 clones, more than 65% of them seen only once. Input material: PBMCs. These receptors all stem from a woman aged 25-40 years in good health and CMV-seropositive.

This chain links TRBV19 with TRBJ1-4; D might be TRBD1 (6 bases). The length of the CDR3 is 13 residues. Germline lookup yields CDR1 LNHDA and CDR2 SQIVND (reference sequence). V lost 8 bases to trimming and J lost 3 bases, with 10 bases between them. The CDR3 sequence is CASHRVANEKLFF. CDR3 bases: TGTGCCAGTCACAGGGTTGCTAATGAAAAACTGTTTTTT.

This clone was seen a handful of times. The chain has TRBV15 and TRBJ1-6, with 7 nucleotides matching TRBD1. V lost 3 bases, J lost 6 bases, and 2 bases stayed unmatched. This CDR3 contains 14 residues. Germline V gene sequence: CDR1 LNHNV, CDR2 YYDKDF (reference sequence). DNA of the CDR3: TGTGCCACCAGCAGGGGGACAGCTAATTCACCCCTCCACTTT. Translation: CATSRGTANSPLHF.

The genes are TRBV7-2 and TRBJ2-5, with 10 bases lining up with TRBD2. With 5 bases clipped from V and 5 bases from J, the junction kept 8 bases outside the gene matches. This CDR3 contains 15 residues. Germline V lookup: CDR1 SGHTA, CDR2 FQGNSA. CDR3 sequence reads: CASSRLQRGGETQYF. The CDR3 nucleotides are TGTGCCAGCAGCCGTCTACAGCGGGGGGGGGAGACCCAGTACTTC.

The chain employs TRBV7-2 and TRBJ1-2; 7 bases fit TRBD1. Losses at the gene ends were 5 bases for V and 2 bases for J; bases not matched to a gene: 5. CDR1 is SGHTA and CDR2 is FQGNSA in the germline V gene. CDR3 length equals 14 residues. In DNA form, the CDR3 reads TGTGCCAGCAGCCCAGGGGGGCAGAACTATGGCTACACCTTC. It codes for CASSPGGQNYGYTF.

This chain joins TRBV28 and TRBJ1-6; 9 bases agree with TRBD1. Germline V gives CDR1 MDHEN, CDR2 SYDVKM. The CDR3 is 16 amino acids. V lost 6 bases to trimming and J lost 3 bases; unmatched junction nucleotides: 6. CDR3 residues: CASSITGGIYNSPLHF. The CDR3 nucleotides read TGTGCCAGCAGCATAACAGGGGGCATCTATAATTCACCCCTCCACTTT.

The chain combines TRBV18 with TRBJ1-1, with TRBD1 matching 9 bases. J gave up 5 bases and V 4 bases, and 2 bases lay outside the gene matches. The germline CDR1 and CDR2 sequences are KGHSH and LQKENI. The CDR3 covers 13 residues. CDR3 coding DNA: TGTGCCAGCTCACGGACAGGGGATACTGAAGCTTTCTTT. This codes for CASSRTGDTEAFF.

J is TRBJ2-1 and V is TRBV10-3, with 11 bases identical to TRBD2. The CDR3 covers 14 residues. Germline loops: CDR1 ENHRY, CDR2 SYGVKD. The ends lost 11 bases at V and 3 bases at J; junction bases unmatched: 6. The CDR3 reads CASATSGDYNEQFF. CDR3 bases: TGTGCCTCGGCGACTAGCGGGGACTACAATGAGCAGTTCTTC.

The rearrangement uses TRBV7-6 and TRBJ2-5; TRBD2 agrees at 11 bases. After removal of 2 bases from V and 2 bases from J, the junction contained 10 bases not matched to a gene. CDR3 length: 18 residues. CDR1 is SGHVS, CDR2 FNYEAQ, per germline. The CDR3 is CASSLLAGGGTIQETQYF. CDR3 bases: TGTGCCAGCAGCTTACTAGCGGGGGGCGGGACCATACAAGAGACCCAGTACTTC.

The chain couples TRBV11-2 to TRBJ1-4; D perhaps matches TRBD1 (6 bases). V gave up 1 base and J gave up 4 bases, with 7 bases separating them. The CDR3 has 14 residues. In germline, CDR1 is SGHAT, CDR2 FQNNGV. The CDR3 DNA reads as TGTGCCAGCAGCTTAGGGACAGTTAATGAAAAACTGTTTTTT. Its protein product is CASSLGTVNEKLFF.

The gene calls are TRBV30 and TRBJ2-5; no reliable D call. In germline, CDR1 is GTSNPN, CDR2 SVGIG (reference sequence). V was shortened by 0 bases and J by 4 bases, with 6 bases between the two germline ends. The CDR3 runs 12 residues. The DNA for the CDR3 is TGTGCCTGGAGTGTACAGTTAGAGACCCAGTACTTC. Protein sequence: CAWSVQLETQYF.

This sequence joins TRBV13 and TRBJ2-7, with TRBD1 identical over 9 bases. This CDR3 comprises 15 residues. CDR1 and CDR2 (germline): PRHDT, FYEKMQ (reference sequence). V dropped 4 bases and J dropped 9; count of bases not matched to a gene: 13. The CDR3 nucleotides are TGTGCCAGCAGCTACCGACAGGGGGGTTTTAGTGCGCAGTACTTC. It is translated as CASSYRQGGFSAQYF.

V is TRBV28 and J is TRBJ2-7; 9 bases match TRBD2. This CDR3 has 16 residues. The germline CDR1 and CDR2 sequences are MDHEN and SYDVKM. V lost 3 bases and J lost 6; bases outside the gene matches: 12. CDR3 amino acids: CASSLLVGGGASEQYF. In DNA form, the CDR3 reads TGTGCCAGCAGTTTGTTGGTGGGCGGGGGGGCTTCCGAGCAGTACTTC.

The chain joins TRBV29-1 to TRBJ2-1; 7 bases map to TRBD1. CDR1 is SQVTM and CDR2 is ANQGSEA in the germline V gene. After removal of 6 bases from V and 9 bases from J, the junction contained 8 bases not matched to a gene. CDR3 length equals 12 residues. The CDR3 coding sequence is TGCAGCGTGAATGACAGGGCGAGTGAGCAGTTCTTC. This codes for CSVNDRASEQFF.

The chain joins TRBV5-1 to TRBJ2-1, with a possible D match to TRBD1 (7 bases). Germline-derived CDR1 and CDR2 are SGHRS and YFSETQ. The CDR3 sequence is 15 residues long. Trimming stripped 3 bases from V and 4 bases from J, with 14 bases between. DNA of the CDR3: TGCGCCAGCAGCTGGACAGGACTACCGTACAATGAGCAGTTCTTC. Translation: CASSWTGLPYNEQFF.

Comments on this clone: Other DNA sequences within the sample encode an identical CDR3. In DNA, the CDR3 is TGCGCCAGCAGCCAAGGGGGCAGACAGCCCCAGCATTTT. Translating gives CASSQGGRQPQHF. The chain uses TRBV4-1 and TRBJ1-5, with D maybe TRBD1 (5 bases). The germline V gene has CDR1 MGHRA and CDR2 YSYEKL. Trimming left V 1 base short and J 7 bases short, with 8 bases between. This CDR3 contains 13 residues.

V usage is TRBV4-1 and J usage is TRBJ1-1; 8 bases are a match to TRBD1. Germline V gene data show CDR1 as MGHRA and CDR2 as YSYEKL. The CDR3 sequence is 16 residues long. V trimming: 4 bases; J trimming: 1 base; junction bases outside the gene matches: 8. The CDR3 DNA reads as TGCGCCAGCAGCCGGTCCGGGACAGGAGCGAACACTGAAGCTTTCTTT. This encodes CASSRSGTGANTEAFF.

The chain combines TRBV7-2 with TRBJ1-3; D is uncertain. The CDR3 sequence is 14 residues long. Germline CDR1 and CDR2: SGHTA and FQGNSA. V shed 5 bases and J shed 1 base, with 9 bases lying between them. Here the CDR3 reads CASSPRGSGNTIYF. The DNA of the CDR3 is TGTGCCAGCAGCCCCCGGGGTTCTGGAAACACCATATATTTT.

The chain links TRBV7-2 to TRBJ2-1; TRBD2 matches 11 bases. V gave up 5 bases and J gave up 4 bases; unmatched junction bases: 4. The CDR3 is made up of 15 amino acids. CDR1 is SGHTA, CDR2 FQGNSA, per germline. The CDR3 nucleotides are TGTGCCAGCAGCCTTAGCGGGGGGGAGTACAATGAGCAGTTCTTC. This codes for CASSLSGGEYNEQFF.

This rearrangement joins TRBV4-2 to TRBJ2-2; 9 positions agree with TRBD1. CDR3 length equals 16 residues. V dropped 0 bases and J dropped 5; count of bases not matched to a gene: 4. Germline lookup yields CDR1 LGHNA and CDR2 YNFKEQ. This CDR3 is CASSQDLQGATGELFF. DNA for the CDR3: TGTGCCAGCAGCCAAGATCTACAGGGGGCAACCGGGGAGCTGTTTTTT.

The chain uses TRBV10-3 and TRBJ1-1; 12 nucleotides line up with TRBD1. V trimming: 11 bases; J trimming: 1 base; junction bases outside the gene matches: 11. The CDR3 sequence is 16 residues long. Looked up from germline, CDR1 is ENHRY and CDR2 is SYGVKD. The CDR3 loop is CAAQPGQGAGNTEAFF. CDR3 bases: TGTGCCGCGCAGCCGGGACAGGGGGCTGGGAACACTGAAGCTTTCTTT.

The chain employs TRBV9 and TRBJ2-2; 7 bases agree with TRBD1. V lost 4 bases, J lost 4 bases, and 13 bases stayed unmatched. Germline V gives CDR1 SGDLS, CDR2 YYNGEE. The CDR3 covers 17 residues. For the CDR3, the DNA is TGTGCCAGCAGCCCACAATCCGGGACAGTTAGCACCGGGGAGCTGTTTTTT. It codes for CASSPQSGTVSTGELFF.